A selection of T cell receptor beta chains follows, all from one sample in a study of PD-1 blockade in mismatch repair-deficient tumors. The data were produced by immunoSEQ multiplex PCR, yet TCRdb's version contains in-frame clones alone and is incomplete. The data hold under 150,000 clones, with about nine tenths observed a single time. This specimen was peripheral blood, taken 72 weeks after starting pembrolizumab. The receptors derive from an adult with mismatch repair-deficient cancer. Both conserved end residues are part of each CDR3. A D gene is named only where the DNA matches it firmly. Rows give clone size only sometimes, using once, few, many, or a class for an expanded clone.

cdr3_aa | cdr3_nt | clone_size | j_call | v_call | d_call
CASTGRGNEQFF | TGTGCCAGCACTGGTAGAGGCAATGAGCAGTTCTTC | NA | TRBJ2-1 | TRBV6-4 | NA
CASSSFRPQGGIYGYTF | TGTGCCAGCAGCTCCTTTAGGCCCCAGGGAGGGATCTATGGCTACACCTTC | NA | TRBJ1-2 | TRBV11-2 | NA
CASSPGTRGEQYF | TGTGCCAGCTCACCAGGGACCCGTGGAGAGCAGTACTTC | NA | TRBJ2-5 | TRBV18 | NA
CASSPSDRAEQYF | TGTGCCAGCAGCCCTTCGGACAGGGCCGAGCAGTACTTC | NA | TRBJ2-7 | TRBV9 | TRBD1
CASSRTSGHYEQYF | TGTGCCAGCAGTAGGACTAGCGGACACTACGAGCAGTACTTC | NA | TRBJ2-7 | TRBV21-1 | NA
CASSVAGGFGYEQYF | TGTGCCAGCAGCGTAGCGGGAGGGTTTGGTTACGAGCAGTACTTC | NA | TRBJ2-7 | TRBV7-8 | TRBD2
CASSPGEALDTQYF | TGTGCCAGCAGTCCGGGTGAGGCCCTAGATACTCAGTACTTC | NA | TRBJ2-4 | TRBV28 | NA
CASSPAVGGQGGSEQYF | TGCGCCAGTTCACCTGCGGTCGGTGGACAGGGAGGGTCCGAGCAGTACTTC | NA | TRBJ2-7 | TRBV5-1 | NA
CASSQLRQETQYF | TGCGCCAGCAGCCAGTTACGGCAAGAGACCCAGTACTTC | NA | TRBJ2-5 | TRBV4-1 | NA
CASSPRPAHTQYF | TGTGCCAGCAGTCCCAGACCCGCTCATACGCAGTATTTT | NA | TRBJ2-3 | TRBV27 | NA
CAWSPLVEGQGRVNQPQHF | TGTGCCTGGAGTCCACTAGTGGAGGGACAGGGGAGGGTCAATCAGCCCCAGCATTTT | NA | TRBJ1-5 | TRBV30 | TRBD1
CASGKGLAGDIKNTGELFF | TGTGCCAGCGGAAAAGGACTAGCGGGAGACATTAAGAACACCGGGGAGCTGTTTTTT | NA | TRBJ2-2 | TRBV7-6 | TRBD2
CASSYGVRNTEAFF | TGTGCCAGCAGTTATGGGGTGCGGAACACTGAAGCTTTCTTT | NA | TRBJ1-1 | TRBV6-5 | NA
CASSRLPYEQYF | TGTGCCAGTAGTCGACTTCCCTACGAGCAGTACTTC | NA | TRBJ2-7 | TRBV19 | NA
CASSSRTSGAKADTQYF | TGTGCCAGCAGCTCTAGGACTAGCGGGGCTAAGGCCGATACGCAGTATTTT | NA | TRBJ2-3 | TRBV11-2 | TRBD2
CASSVRDRNTGELFF | TGCGCCAGCAGCGTCCGGGACAGGAACACCGGGGAGCTGTTTTTT | NA | TRBJ2-2 | TRBV5-1 | TRBD1
CASSLGAGVREQYF | TGTGCCAGCAGCTTAGGCGCAGGGGTTAGGGAGCAGTACTTC | NA | TRBJ2-7 | TRBV7-9 | NA
CASSAGTGRPGYTF | TGTGCCAGCAGTGCCGGGACAGGGAGGCCTGGCTACACCTTC | NA | TRBJ1-2 | TRBV11-2 | TRBD1
CASSPPGTWGEQYF | TGTGCCAGCAGTCCCCCCGGGACCTGGGGAGAGCAGTACTTC | NA | TRBJ2-7 | TRBV6-5 | NA
CASSLAGGSGMYEQFF | TGTGCCAGCAGTCTCGCCGGGGGTAGCGGGATGTATGAGCAGTTCTTC | NA | TRBJ2-1 | TRBV14 | TRBD2
CASRAGRRTDTQYF | TGTGCCAGCCGAGCGGGTCGCCGCACAGATACGCAGTATTTT | NA | TRBJ2-3 | TRBV7-8 | NA
CASSIRSGRTYNEQFF | TGTGCCAGTAGTATTAGGTCAGGGCGCACCTACAATGAGCAGTTCTTC | NA | TRBJ2-1 | TRBV19 | NA
CASSLAGTSTYNEQFF | TGTGCCAGCAGCTTAGCCGGGACTAGCACCTACAATGAGCAGTTCTTC | NA | TRBJ2-1 | TRBV7-9 | TRBD2
CASSQVRESYEQYF | TGCGCCAGCAGCCAAGTGCGGGAGTCATACGAGCAGTACTTC | few | TRBJ2-7 | TRBV4-1 | TRBD2
CSVIPGTEYEQYF | TGCAGCGTAATCCCCGGGACTGAGTACGAGCAGTACTTC | NA | TRBJ2-7 | TRBV29-1 | NA
CASSPDGYGYTF | TGTGCCAGCAGCCCGGACGGCTATGGCTACACCTTC | NA | TRBJ1-2 | TRBV5-8 | NA
CASSTTTGGEKLFF | TGTGCCAGTAGTACGACCACGGGGGGTGAAAAACTGTTTTTT | NA | TRBJ1-4 | TRBV19 | NA
CASTKTNTGQPQHF | TGTGCCAGTACAAAAACTAACACCGGGCAGCCCCAGCATTTT | NA | TRBJ1-5 | TRBV6-6 | NA
CAIKGLNTDTQYF | TGTGCCATCAAAGGCTTGAACACAGATACGCAGTATTTT | NA | TRBJ2-3 | TRBV10-3 | NA
CASSATLPQGSLRSTDTQYF | TGTGCCAGCAGCGCTACCCTCCCACAGGGGTCCCTCCGCAGCACAGATACGCAGTATTTT | NA | TRBJ2-3 | TRBV9 | TRBD1
CASSYSDRDGGELFF | TGTGCCAGCAGTTATTCGGACAGGGACGGCGGGGAGCTGTTTTTT | NA | TRBJ2-2 | TRBV6-9 | TRBD1
CASSWTGGDYGYTF | TGTGCCAGCAGCTGGACAGGGGGAGACTATGGCTACACCTTC | NA | TRBJ1-2 | TRBV25-1 | TRBD1
CASSLDNYGYTF | TGTGCCAGCAGCCTGGATAACTATGGCTACACCTTC | NA | TRBJ1-2 | TRBV5-4 | NA
CASSQGGASGEFF | TGTGCCAGCAGCCAAGGAGGGGCTAGCGGGGAGTTCTTC | NA | TRBJ2-1 | TRBV4-2 | TRBD2
CASSLSQGTSGVYEQYF | TGTGCCAGCAGTCTCTCACAGGGGACTAGCGGGGTCTACGAGCAGTACTTC | once | TRBJ2-7 | TRBV27 | TRBD2
CASSLVGFRTGELFF | TGTGCCAGCAGCTTAGTGGGCTTCCGTACCGGGGAGCTGTTTTTT | once | TRBJ2-2 | TRBV7-2 | NA
CASSLVRPNTEAFF | TGTGCCAGCAGCTTGGTCAGGCCAAACACTGAAGCTTTCTTT | NA | TRBJ1-1 | TRBV5-6 | NA
CASSHKAGGPGAYNEQFF | TGCGCCAGCAGCCACAAAGCGGGAGGGCCGGGAGCCTACAATGAGCAGTTCTTC | once | TRBJ2-1 | TRBV4-1 | TRBD2
CASSLGLHPTETQYF | TGTGCCAGCAGCTTAGGTCTCCACCCAACGGAGACCCAGTACTTC | NA | TRBJ2-5 | TRBV7-2 | NA
CAWSVSTNTEAFF | TGTGCCTGGAGTGTAAGTACCAACACTGAAGCTTTCTTT | NA | TRBJ1-1 | TRBV30 | NA
CASSVGTGYQETQYF | TGTGCCAGCAGCGTAGGAACAGGATACCAAGAGACCCAGTACTTC | NA | TRBJ2-5 | TRBV9 | NA
CASSNLGEGQRTQYF | TGTGCCAGCAGCAATTTGGGGGAGGGCCAGCGTACGCAGTATTTT | NA | TRBJ2-3 | TRBV5-4 | TRBD2